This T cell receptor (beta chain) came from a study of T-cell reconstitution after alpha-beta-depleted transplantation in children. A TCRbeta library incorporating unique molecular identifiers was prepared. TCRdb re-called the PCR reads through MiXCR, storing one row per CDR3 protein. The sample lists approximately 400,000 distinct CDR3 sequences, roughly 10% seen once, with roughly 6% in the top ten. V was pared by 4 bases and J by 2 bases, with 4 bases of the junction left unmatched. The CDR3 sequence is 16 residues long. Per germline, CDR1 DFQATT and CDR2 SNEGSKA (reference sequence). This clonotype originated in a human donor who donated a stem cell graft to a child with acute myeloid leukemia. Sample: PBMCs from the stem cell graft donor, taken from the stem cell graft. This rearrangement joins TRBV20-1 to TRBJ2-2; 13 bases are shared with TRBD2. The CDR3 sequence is CSATGTSGINTGELFF. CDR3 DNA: TGCAGTGCTACCGGGACTAGCGGGATTAACACCGGGGAGCTGTTTTTT.